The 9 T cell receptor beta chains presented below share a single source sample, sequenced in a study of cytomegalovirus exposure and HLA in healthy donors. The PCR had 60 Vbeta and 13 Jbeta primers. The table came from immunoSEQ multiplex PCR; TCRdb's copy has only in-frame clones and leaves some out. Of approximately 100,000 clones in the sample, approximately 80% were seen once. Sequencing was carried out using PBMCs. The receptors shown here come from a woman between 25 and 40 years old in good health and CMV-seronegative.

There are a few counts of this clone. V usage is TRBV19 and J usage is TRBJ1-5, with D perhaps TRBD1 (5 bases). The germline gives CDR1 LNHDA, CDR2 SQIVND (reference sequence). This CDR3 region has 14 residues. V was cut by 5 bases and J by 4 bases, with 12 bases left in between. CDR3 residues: CASSFSKGNQPQHF. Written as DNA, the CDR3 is TGTGCCAGTAGTTTCTCAAAGGGGAATCAGCCCCAGCATTTT.

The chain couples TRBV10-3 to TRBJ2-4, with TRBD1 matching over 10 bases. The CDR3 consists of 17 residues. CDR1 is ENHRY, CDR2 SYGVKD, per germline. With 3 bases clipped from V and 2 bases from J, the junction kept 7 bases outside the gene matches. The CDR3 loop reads CAISEGDRGPPKNIQYF. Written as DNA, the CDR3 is TGTGCCATCAGTGAAGGGGACAGGGGTCCACCCAAAAACATTCAGTACTTC.

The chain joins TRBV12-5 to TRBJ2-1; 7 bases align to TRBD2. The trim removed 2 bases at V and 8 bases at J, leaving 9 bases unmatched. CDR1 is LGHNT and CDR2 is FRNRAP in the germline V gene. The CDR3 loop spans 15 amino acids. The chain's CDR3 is CASGLSGLLSDEQFF. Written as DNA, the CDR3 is TGTGCTAGTGGTTTGTCGGGACTACTCAGCGATGAGCAGTTCTTC.

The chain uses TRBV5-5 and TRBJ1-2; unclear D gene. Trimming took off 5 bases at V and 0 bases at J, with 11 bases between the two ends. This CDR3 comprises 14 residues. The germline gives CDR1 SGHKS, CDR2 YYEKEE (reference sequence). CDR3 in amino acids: CASSSDGANYGYTF. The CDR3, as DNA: TGTGCCAGCAGTTCCGACGGAGCTAACTATGGCTACACCTTC.

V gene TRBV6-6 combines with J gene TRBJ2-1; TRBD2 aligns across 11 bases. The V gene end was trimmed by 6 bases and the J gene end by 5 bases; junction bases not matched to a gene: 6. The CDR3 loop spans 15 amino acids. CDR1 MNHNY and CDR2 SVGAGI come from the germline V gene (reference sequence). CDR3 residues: CASRFLAGGNNEQFF. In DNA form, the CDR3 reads TGTGCCAGCAGATTCCTAGCGGGAGGAAACAATGAGCAGTTCTTC.

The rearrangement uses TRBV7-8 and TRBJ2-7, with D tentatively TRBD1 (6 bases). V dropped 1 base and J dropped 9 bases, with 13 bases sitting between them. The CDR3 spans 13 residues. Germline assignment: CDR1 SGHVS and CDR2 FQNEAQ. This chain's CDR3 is CASSLGSTTGQYF. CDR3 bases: TGTGCCAGCAGCTTAGGGTCGACGACAGGGCAGTACTTC.

Here the CDR3 DNA reads TGCGCCAGCGAAACCGGGACAGACGTCGGTAGGACCCAGTACTTC. Its protein is CASETGTDVGRTQYF. The chain employs TRBV5-1 and TRBJ2-5; TRBD1 matches at 7 bases. J lost 7 bases, V lost 7 bases, and 16 bases had no gene match. From germline, CDR1 is SGHRS and CDR2 YFSETQ. The CDR3 length is 15 residues.

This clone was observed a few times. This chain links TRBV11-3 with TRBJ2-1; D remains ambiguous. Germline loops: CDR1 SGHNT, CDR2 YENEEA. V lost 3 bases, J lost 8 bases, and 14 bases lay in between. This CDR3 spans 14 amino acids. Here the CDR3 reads CASSFRSSFDEQFF. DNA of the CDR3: TGTGCCAGCAGCTTTCGTTCTAGTTTCGATGAGCAGTTCTTC.

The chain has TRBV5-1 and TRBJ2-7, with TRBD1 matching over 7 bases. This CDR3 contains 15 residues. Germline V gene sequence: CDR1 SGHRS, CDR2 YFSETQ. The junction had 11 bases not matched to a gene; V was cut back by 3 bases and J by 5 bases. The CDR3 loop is CASSYEAGGVNEQYF. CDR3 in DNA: TGCGCCAGCAGCTACGAGGCAGGGGGTGTCAACGAGCAGTACTTC.